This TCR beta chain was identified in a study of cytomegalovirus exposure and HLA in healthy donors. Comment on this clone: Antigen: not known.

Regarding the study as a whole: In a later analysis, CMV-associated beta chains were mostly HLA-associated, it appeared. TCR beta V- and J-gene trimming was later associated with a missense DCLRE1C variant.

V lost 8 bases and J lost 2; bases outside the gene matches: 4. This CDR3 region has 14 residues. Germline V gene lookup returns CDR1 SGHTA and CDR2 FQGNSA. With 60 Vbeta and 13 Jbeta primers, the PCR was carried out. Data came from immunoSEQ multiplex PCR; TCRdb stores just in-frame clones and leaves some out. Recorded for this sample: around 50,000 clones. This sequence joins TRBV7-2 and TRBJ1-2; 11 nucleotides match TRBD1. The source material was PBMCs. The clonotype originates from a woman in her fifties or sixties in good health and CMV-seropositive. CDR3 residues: CASSGQGANYGYTF. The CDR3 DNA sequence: TGTGCCAGCTCAGGACAGGGGGCGAACTATGGCTACACCTTC.